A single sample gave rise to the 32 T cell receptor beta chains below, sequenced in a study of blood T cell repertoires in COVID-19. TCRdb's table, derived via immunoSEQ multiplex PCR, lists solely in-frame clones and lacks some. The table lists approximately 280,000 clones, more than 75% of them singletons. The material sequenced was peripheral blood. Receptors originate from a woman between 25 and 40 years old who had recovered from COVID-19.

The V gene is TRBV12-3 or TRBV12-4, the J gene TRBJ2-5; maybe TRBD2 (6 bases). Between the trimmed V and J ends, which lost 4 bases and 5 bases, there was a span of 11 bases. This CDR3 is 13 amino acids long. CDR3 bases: TGTGCCAGCAGTTCAGGACTAAGGGAGACCCAGTACTTC. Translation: CASSSGLRETQYF.

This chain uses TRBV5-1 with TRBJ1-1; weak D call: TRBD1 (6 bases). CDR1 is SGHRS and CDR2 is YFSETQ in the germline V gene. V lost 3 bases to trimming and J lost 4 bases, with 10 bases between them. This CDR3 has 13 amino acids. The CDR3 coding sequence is TGCGCCAGCAGCTCACAGGGTAGCACTGAAGCTTTCTTT. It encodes CASSSQGSTEAFF.

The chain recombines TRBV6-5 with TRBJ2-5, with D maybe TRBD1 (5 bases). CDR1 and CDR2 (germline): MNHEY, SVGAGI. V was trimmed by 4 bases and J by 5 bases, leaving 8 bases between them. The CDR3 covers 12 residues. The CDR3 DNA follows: TGTGCCAGCAGTTCAGGGCGTGAGACCCAGTACTTC. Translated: CASSSGRETQYF.

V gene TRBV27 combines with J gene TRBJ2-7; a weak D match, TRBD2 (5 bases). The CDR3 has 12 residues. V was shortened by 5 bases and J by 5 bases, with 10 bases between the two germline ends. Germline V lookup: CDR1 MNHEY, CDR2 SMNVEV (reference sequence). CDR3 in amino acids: CASSNTADEQYF. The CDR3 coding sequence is TGTGCCAGCAGTAACACAGCGGACGAGCAGTACTTC.

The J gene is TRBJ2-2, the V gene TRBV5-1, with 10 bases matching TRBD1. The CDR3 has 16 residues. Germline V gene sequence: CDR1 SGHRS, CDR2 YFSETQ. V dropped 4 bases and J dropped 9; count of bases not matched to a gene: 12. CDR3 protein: CASSRAGTGEPRELFF. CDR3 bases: TGCGCCAGCAGCAGAGCTGGGACAGGGGAACCCCGGGAGCTGTTTTTT. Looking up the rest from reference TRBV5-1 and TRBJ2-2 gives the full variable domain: KAGVTQTPRYLIKTRGQQVTLSCSPISGHRSVSWYQQTPGQGLQFLFEYFSETQRNKGNFPGRFSGRQFSNSRSEMNVSTLELGDSALYLCASSRAGTGEPRELFFGEGSRLTVL.

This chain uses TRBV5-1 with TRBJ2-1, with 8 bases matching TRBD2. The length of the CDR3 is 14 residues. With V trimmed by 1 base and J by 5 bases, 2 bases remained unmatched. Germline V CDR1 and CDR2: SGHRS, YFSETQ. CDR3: CASSLSAGDNEQFF. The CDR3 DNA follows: TGCGCCAGCAGCTTGTCAGCGGGAGACAATGAGCAGTTCTTC. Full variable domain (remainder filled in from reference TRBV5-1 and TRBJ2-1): KAGVTQTPRYLIKTRGQQVTLSCSPISGHRSVSWYQQTPGQGLQFLFEYFSETQRNKGNFPGRFSGRQFSNSRSEMNVSTLELGDSALYLCASSLSAGDNEQFFGPGTRLTVL.

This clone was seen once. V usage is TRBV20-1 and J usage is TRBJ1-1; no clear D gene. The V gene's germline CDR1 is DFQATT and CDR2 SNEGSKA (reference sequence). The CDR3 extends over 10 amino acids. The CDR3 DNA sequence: TGCAGATCCGGAGGGACTGAAGCTTTCTTT. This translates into CRSGGTEAFF.

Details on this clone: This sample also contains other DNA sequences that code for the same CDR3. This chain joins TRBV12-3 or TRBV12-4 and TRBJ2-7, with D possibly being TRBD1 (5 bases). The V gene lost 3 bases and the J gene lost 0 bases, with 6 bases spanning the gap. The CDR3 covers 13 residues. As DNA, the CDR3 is TGTGCCAGCAGTTTCGACAGCTCCTACGAGCAGTACTTC. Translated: CASSFDSSYEQYF.

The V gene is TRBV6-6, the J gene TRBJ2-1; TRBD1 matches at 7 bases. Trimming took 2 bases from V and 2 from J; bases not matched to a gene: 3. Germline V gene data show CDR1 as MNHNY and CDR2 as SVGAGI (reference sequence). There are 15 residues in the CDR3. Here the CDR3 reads CASSYPGTAYNEQFF. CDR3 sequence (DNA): TGTGCCAGCAGTTACCCTGGGACAGCCTACAATGAGCAGTTCTTC.

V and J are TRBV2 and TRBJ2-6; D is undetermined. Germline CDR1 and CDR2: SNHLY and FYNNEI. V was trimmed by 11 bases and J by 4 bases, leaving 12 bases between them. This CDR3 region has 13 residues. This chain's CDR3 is CAGQVGGANVLTF. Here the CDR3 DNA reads TGTGCCGGGCAGGTCGGAGGGGCCAACGTCCTGACTTTC. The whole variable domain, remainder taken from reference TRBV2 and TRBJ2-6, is EPEVTQTPSHQVTQMGQEVILRCVPISNHLYFYWYRQILGQKVEFLVSFYNNEISEKSEIFDDQFSVERPDGSNFTLKIRSTKLEDSAMYFCAGQVGGANVLTFGAGSRLTVL.

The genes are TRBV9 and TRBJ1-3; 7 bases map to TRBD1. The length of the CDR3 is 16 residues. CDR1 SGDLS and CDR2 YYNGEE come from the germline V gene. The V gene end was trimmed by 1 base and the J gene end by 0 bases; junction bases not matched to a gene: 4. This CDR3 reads CASSVRDSLSGNTIYF. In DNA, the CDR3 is TGTGCCAGCAGCGTAAGGGACAGCCTCTCTGGAAACACCATATATTTT. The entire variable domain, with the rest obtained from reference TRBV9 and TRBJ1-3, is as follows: DSGVTQTPKHLITATGQRVTLRCSPRSGDLSVYWYQQSLDQGLQFLIQYYNGEERAKGNILERFSAQQFPDLHSELNLSSLELGDSALYFCASSVRDSLSGNTIYFGEGSWLTVV.

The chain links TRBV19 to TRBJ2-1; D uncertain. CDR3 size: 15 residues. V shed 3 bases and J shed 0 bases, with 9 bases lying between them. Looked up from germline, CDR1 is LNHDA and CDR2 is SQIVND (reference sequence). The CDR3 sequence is CASSMVASSYNEQFF. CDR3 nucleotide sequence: TGTGCCAGTAGTATGGTAGCTAGCTCCTACAATGAGCAGTTCTTC.

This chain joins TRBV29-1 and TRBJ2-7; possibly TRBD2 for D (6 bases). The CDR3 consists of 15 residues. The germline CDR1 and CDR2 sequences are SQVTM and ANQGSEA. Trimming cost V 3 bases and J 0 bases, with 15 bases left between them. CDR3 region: CSVESGESSSYEQYF. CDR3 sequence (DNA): TGCAGCGTTGAGTCGGGGGAATCTTCCTCCTACGAGCAGTACTTC.

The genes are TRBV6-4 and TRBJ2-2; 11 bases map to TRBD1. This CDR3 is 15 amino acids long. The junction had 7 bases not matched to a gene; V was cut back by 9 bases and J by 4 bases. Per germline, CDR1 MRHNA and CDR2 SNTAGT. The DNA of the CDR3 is TGTGCCAGTCGATCCGGGACAGGGGGCACCGGGGAGCTGTTTTTT. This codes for CASRSGTGGTGELFF.

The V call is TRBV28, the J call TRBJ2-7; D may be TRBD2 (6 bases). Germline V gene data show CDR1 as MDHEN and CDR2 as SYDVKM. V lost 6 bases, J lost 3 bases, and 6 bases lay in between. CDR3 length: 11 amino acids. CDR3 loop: CASRRDYEQYF. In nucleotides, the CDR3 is TGTGCCAGCAGGCGGGACTACGAGCAGTACTTC.

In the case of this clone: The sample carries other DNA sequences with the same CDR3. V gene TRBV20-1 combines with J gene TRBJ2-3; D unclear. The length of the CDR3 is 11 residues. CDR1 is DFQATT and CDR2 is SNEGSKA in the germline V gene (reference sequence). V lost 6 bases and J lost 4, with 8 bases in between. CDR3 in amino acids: CSAQISDTQYF. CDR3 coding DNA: TGCAGTGCCCAGATCTCAGATACGCAGTATTTT.

The CDR3 sequence: CAWSGQVSNQPQHF. CDR3 in DNA: TGTGCCTGGAGTGGACAGGTTAGCAATCAGCCCCAGCATTTT. V gene TRBV30 combines with J gene TRBJ1-5; tentatively, D is TRBD1 (6 bases). Trimming removed 1 base at V and 0 bases at J, with 7 bases between. CDR1 and CDR2 (germline): GTSNPN, SVGIG (reference sequence). The CDR3 has 14 residues. Complete variable domain (other parts from reference TRBV30 and TRBJ1-5): SQTIHQWPATLVQPVGSPLSLECTVEGTSNPNLYWYRQAAGRGLQLLFYSVGIGQISSEVPQNLSASRPQDRQFILSSKKLLLSDSGFYLCAWSGQVSNQPQHFGDGTRLSIL.

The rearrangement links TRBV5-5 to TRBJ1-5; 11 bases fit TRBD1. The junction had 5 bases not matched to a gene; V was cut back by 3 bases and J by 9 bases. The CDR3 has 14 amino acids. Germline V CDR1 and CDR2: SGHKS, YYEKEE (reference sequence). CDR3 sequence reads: CASSWDRGNRPQHF. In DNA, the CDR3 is TGTGCCAGCAGCTGGGACAGGGGGAATAGGCCCCAGCATTTT.

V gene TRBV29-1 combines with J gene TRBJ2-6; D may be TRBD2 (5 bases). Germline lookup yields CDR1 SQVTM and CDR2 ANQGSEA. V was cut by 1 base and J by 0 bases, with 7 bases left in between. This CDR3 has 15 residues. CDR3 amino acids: CSVEAGSSGANVLTF. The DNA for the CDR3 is TGCAGCGTTGAAGCGGGGAGCTCTGGGGCCAACGTCCTGACTTTC.

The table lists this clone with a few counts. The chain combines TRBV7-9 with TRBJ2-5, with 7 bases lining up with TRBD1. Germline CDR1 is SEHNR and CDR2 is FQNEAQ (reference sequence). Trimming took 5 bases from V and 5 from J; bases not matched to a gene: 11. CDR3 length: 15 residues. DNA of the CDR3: TGTGCCAGCAGCCCCATGACAGGGTTTCAGGAGACCCAGTACTTC. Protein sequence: CASSPMTGFQETQYF.

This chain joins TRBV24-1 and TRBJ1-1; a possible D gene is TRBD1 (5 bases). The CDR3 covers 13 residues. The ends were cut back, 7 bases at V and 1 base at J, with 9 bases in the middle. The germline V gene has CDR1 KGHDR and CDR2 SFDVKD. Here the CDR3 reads CATSAGPNTEAFF. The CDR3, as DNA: TGTGCCACCAGCGCAGGGCCGAACACTGAAGCTTTCTTT.

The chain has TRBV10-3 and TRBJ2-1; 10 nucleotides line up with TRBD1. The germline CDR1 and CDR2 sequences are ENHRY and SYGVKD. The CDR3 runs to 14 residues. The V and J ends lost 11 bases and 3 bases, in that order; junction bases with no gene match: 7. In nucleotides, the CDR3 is TGTGCCTCGACAGGGGGCCTCGGCTACAATGAGCAGTTCTTC. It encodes CASTGGLGYNEQFF.

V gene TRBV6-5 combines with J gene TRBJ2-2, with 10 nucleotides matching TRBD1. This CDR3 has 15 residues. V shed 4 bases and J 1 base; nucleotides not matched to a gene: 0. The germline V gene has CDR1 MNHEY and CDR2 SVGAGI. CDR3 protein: CASSWTGGNTGELFF. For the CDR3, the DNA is TGTGCCAGCAGTTGGACAGGGGGGAACACCGGGGAGCTGTTTTTT.

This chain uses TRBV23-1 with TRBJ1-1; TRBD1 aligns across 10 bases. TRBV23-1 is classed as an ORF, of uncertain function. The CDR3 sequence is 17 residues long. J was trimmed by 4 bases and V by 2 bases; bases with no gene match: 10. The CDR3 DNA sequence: TGCGCCAGCAGTCAAGGGACAGGGGATGTGGGGGGCACTGAAGCTTTCTTT. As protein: CASSQGTGDVGGTEAFF.

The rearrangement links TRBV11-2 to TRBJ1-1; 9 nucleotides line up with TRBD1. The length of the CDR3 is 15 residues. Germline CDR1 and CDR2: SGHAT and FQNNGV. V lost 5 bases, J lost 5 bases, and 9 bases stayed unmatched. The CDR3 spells CASSKPGQGETEAFF. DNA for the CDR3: TGTGCCAGCAGCAAACCGGGACAGGGTGAGACTGAAGCTTTCTTT.

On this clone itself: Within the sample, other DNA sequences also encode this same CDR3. The CDR3 coding sequence is TGTGCCAGCAGAGGACAGGGCTCCTACGAGCAGTACTTC. This translates into CASRGQGSYEQYF. The chain links TRBV6-5 to TRBJ2-7, with 8 bases aligning to TRBD1. The CDR3 has 13 amino acids. The germline V gene has CDR1 MNHEY and CDR2 SVGAGI. Unmatched junction bases numbered 1, after V lost 6 bases and J lost 0 bases.

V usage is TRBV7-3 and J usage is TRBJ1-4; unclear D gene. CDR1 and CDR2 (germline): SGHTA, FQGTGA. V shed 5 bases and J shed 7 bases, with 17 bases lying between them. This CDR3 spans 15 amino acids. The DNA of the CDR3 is TGTGCCAGCAGCGCACGGAGAAGGTCTACTGAAAAACTGTTTTTT. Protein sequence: CASSARRRSTEKLFF.

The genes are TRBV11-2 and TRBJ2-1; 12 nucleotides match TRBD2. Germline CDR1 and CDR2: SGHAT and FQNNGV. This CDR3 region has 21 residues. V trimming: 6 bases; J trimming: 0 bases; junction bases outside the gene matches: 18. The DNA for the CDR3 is TGTGCCAGCAGTTCGCCCGTATTTAGGACTAGCGGGATTTTCTCCTACAATGAGCAGTTCTTC. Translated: CASSSPVFRTSGIFSYNEQFF.

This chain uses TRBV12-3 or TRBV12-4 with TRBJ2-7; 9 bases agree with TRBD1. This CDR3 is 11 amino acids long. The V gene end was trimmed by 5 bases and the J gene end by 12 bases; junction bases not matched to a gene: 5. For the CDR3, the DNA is TGTGCCAGCAGTGGGGGACAGGGCGCGTACTTC. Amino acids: CASSGGQGAYF.

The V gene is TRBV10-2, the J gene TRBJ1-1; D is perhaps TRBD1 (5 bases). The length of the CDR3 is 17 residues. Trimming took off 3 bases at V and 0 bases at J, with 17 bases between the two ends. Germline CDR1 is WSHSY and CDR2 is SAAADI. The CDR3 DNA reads TGCGCCAGCAGTGATCGGGGGGGACGGATCATGAACACTGAAGCTTTCTTT. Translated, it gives CASSDRGGRIMNTEAFF.

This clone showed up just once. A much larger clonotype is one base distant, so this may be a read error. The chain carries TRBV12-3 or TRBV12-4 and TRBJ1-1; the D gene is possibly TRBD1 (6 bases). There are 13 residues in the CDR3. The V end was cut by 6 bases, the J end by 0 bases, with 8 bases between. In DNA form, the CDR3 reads TGTGCCAGCAGGGACAGTTTGAACACTGAAGCTTTCTTT. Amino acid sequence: CASRDSLNTEAFF.

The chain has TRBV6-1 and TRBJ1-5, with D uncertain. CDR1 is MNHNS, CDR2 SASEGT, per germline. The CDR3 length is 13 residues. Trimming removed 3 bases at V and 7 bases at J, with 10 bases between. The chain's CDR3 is CASSDPGMQPQHF. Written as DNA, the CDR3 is TGTGCCAGCAGTGACCCGGGTATGCAGCCCCAGCATTTT.